This T cell receptor beta chain was sequenced in a study of response to subunit inactivated influenza vaccine. Each CDR3 protein gets one entry after TCRdb re-called the RT-PCR reads with MiXCR. The data contain about 800,000 distinct CDR3 sequences, 20% to 25% of them seen just once; the ten biggest clones take up about a tenth. The study's findings and limits: That few new T cells are recruited by each seasonal influenza vaccination was the authors' suggestion.

In its sample, this clonotype was seen many times. Its antigen is currently unknown. The CDR3 contains 14 residues. V dropped 6 bases and J dropped 4; count of bases not matched to a gene: 4. The sequenced sample was PBMCs from blood, obtained around 5 days after vaccination. The chain couples TRBV12-3 or TRBV12-4 to TRBJ2-3; 10 bases map to TRBD1. The origin of this receptor is a man aged 50 to 60 who received an inactivated influenza vaccine. The CDR3 DNA follows: TGTGCCAGCAGCCCCGGACAGGGGGCAGATACGCAGTATTTT. It specifies CASSPGQGADTQYF.